This paragraph covers one T cell receptor (beta chain) sequence. This CDR3 region has 15 residues. Germline-derived CDR1 and CDR2 are SGHTA and FQGNSA. V lost 1 base to trimming and J lost 3 bases, with 12 bases between them. The data originate from a study of T-cell memory formation after mild COVID-19. TCRdb re-derived calls from the 5' RACE reads in MiXCR, one entry per CDR3 protein. Of about 130,000 distinct CDR3 sequences listed, 15% to 20% are singletons. The genes are TRBV7-2 and TRBJ1-1; a weak D match, TRBD1 (6 bases). Material for sequencing was PBMCs or a T cell subset sorted from them (not recorded which). The clonotype comes from a man aged 18-30 years who had mild COVID-19 (a few samples of this study predate the infection). Cell type and time point are not known. CDR3: CASSLVGGVDTEAFF. The CDR3 DNA is TGTGCCAGCAGCTTAGTTGGGGGCGTTGACACTGAAGCTTTCTTT.